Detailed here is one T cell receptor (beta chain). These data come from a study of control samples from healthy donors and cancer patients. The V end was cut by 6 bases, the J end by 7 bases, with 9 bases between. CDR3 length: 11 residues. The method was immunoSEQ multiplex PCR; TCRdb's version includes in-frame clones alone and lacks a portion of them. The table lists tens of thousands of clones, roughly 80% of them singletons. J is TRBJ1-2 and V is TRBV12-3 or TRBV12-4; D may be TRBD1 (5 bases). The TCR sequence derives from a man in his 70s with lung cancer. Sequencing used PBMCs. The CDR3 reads CASSRVGGYTF. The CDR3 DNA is TGTGCCAGCAGCAGGGTGGGTGGCTACACCTTC.